These T cell receptor beta chains were read from a single sample in a study of T cells in Graves' hyperthyroidism and ophthalmopathy. One entry per CDR3 protein, called by TCRdb with MiXCR from the multiplex PCR reads. The sample has a few hundred thousand distinct CDR3 sequences; 15% are singletons. The source material was blood. Source of these receptors: a woman in her forties or fifties with Graves' hyperthyroidism that later progressed to Graves' ophthalmopathy. CDR3s include the opening cysteine and the closing phenylalanine or tryptophan. A D gene is named only where the DNA matches it firmly. Expanded clones get a size class; other rows say once, few or many, or leave the size out.

d_call	v_call	j_call	clone_size	cdr3_aa	cdr3_nt
NA	TRBV7-9	TRBJ2-5	many	CASSPVGETQYF	TGTGCCAGTTCCCCCGTGGGGGAGACCCAGTACTTC
TRBD1	TRBV24-1	TRBJ1-5	few	CATSPGQGAYQPQHF	TGTGCCACCAGCCCCGGGCAGGGGGCATATCAGCCCCAGCATTTT
TRBD1	TRBV19	TRBJ1-1	NA	CASRTQGFMNTEAFF	TGTGCCAGTAGAACACAGGGGTTCATGAACACTGAAGCTTTCTTT
TRBD1	TRBV5-1	TRBJ2-2	NA	CASSLVAGQGSGELFF	TGCGCCAGCAGCTTGGTGGCAGGACAGGGGTCCGGGGAGCTGTTTTTT
NA	TRBV11-3	TRBJ2-2	few	CASSLRLGTVGTGELFF	TGTGCCAGCAGCTTAAGGCTGGGGACTGTAGGGACCGGGGAGCTGTTTTTT
TRBD2	TRBV5-6	TRBJ2-7	few	CASSSRGWIAGGPVLYEQYF	TGTGCCAGCAGCTCAAGAGGGTGGATAGCGGGAGGGCCCGTCCTCTACGAGCAGTACTTC
NA	TRBV3-1	TRBJ2-1	many	CASSRPLGGTYNEQFF	TGTGCCAGCAGCCGACCGTTGGGCGGGACCTACAATGAGCAGTTCTTC
NA	TRBV19	TRBJ2-2	few	CASSNRPLRELFF	TGTGCCAGTAGTAACAGGCCCCTCCGGGAGCTGTTTTTT
NA	TRBV29-1	TRBJ2-1	many	CSVEDGLNEQFF	TGCAGCGTTGAAGATGGTCTAAATGAGCAGTTCTTC
NA	TRBV20-1	TRBJ2-7	many	CSASNEQYF	TGCAGTGCTAGTAACGAGCAGTACTTC